This T cell receptor (beta chain) was identified during a study of molecular identifiers for immune sequencing clone quantification. TCRdb itself ran the PCR reads through MiXCR, one entry per CDR3 protein. The sample holds over 600,000 distinct CDR3 sequences, about 20% seen once. The CDR3 extends over 10 amino acids. This clonotype appeared a few times. The sequenced sample consisted of naive CD8+ T cells from blood, with Jurkat cell RNA spiked in. Subset here: FACS-sorted CD8+CD4-CCR7+CD45RA+ naive T cells. This chain connects TRBV21-1 to TRBJ1-1; TRBD1, the D gene given by the table, was not confirmed from the DNA. TRBV21-1 is termed a pseudogene. This TCR was sampled from a human donor in good health. Some libraries in this study had Jurkat cell RNA spiked in. CDR3 DNA sequence: TGTGCCACGAGGGGCACTGAAGCTTTCTTT. Its protein product is CATRGTEAFF.